These 29 T cell receptor beta chains were sequenced from one sample in a study of blood T cell repertoires in COVID-19. Clones were sequenced by immunoSEQ multiplex PCR, and TCRdb holds only the in-frame ones, with some missing. The table includes roughly 180,000 clones, 82% detected once. The specimen was PBMCs or T cells enriched from blood (not recorded which). These receptors all come from a man aged 60 to 75 who had recovered from COVID-19.

Written as DNA, the CDR3 is TGTGCCAGCAGTTATTCTAGCGGGGGCCAAGAGACCCAGTACTTC. Translated, it gives CASSYSSGGQETQYF. V gene TRBV6-5 combines with J gene TRBJ2-5; 10 bases are a match to TRBD2. The CDR3 runs 15 residues. Germline values: CDR1 MNHEY, CDR2 SVGAGI. The junction had 2 bases not matched to a gene; V was cut back by 3 bases and J by 1 base.

The chain couples TRBV1 to TRBJ2-1; the table's D call, TRBD2, has no DNA check behind it. TRBV1 corresponds to a pseudogene. CDR3 length: 14 amino acids. The DNA of the CDR3 is TGCACCAGCAGCCAAGGACTAGCCATCGATGAGCAGTTCTTC. Translating gives CTSSQGLAIDEQFF.

This clone was detected once. The chain is built from TRBV7-3 and TRBJ2-3; 8 bases fit TRBD2. Germline CDR1 reads SGHTA; CDR2 reads FQGTGA. The ends lost 5 bases at V and 2 bases at J; junction bases unmatched: 15. The CDR3 is 18 amino acids. For the CDR3, the DNA is TGTGCCAGCAGCCGGAACGGGGCGGGACTAGGATCCACAGATACGCAGTATTTT. Amino acids: CASSRNGAGLGSTDTQYF.

V gene TRBV10-3 combines with J gene TRBJ2-1, with 11 bases aligning to TRBD1. J was trimmed by 10 bases and V by 3 bases; bases with no gene match: 8. The CDR3 is made up of 15 amino acids. From germline, CDR1 is ENHRY and CDR2 SYGVKD. In nucleotides, the CDR3 is TGTGCCATCAGTGAAGGGACAGGGGGGCGGCTGGAGCAGTTCTTC. This translates into CAISEGTGGRLEQFF.

V usage is TRBV3-1 (or the pseudogene TRBV3-2) and J usage is TRBJ1-2; 8 bases align to TRBD1. The CDR3 extends over 14 amino acids. CDR1 is LGHDT and CDR2 is YNNKEL in the germline V gene (reference sequence). Germline trimming cut 7 bases from V and 7 bases from J; bases unmatched to any gene: 11. CDR3 amino acids: CASTLTGAPGGYTF. CDR3 coding DNA: TGTGCCAGCACCCTGACAGGGGCTCCAGGTGGCTACACCTTC.

There are a few counts of this clone. V and J are TRBV27 and TRBJ2-1, with D uncertain. Trimming shortened V by 5 bases and J by 7 bases, and 24 bases separated the two germline ends. Germline V gives CDR1 MNHEY, CDR2 SMNVEV (reference sequence). The CDR3 extends over 17 amino acids. DNA of the CDR3: TGTGCCAGCAGTCTCTCGGATCTTAGTAGCCCCTTAAATGAGCAGTTCTTC. This encodes CASSLSDLSSPLNEQFF.

The rearrangement uses TRBV9 and TRBJ2-1, with D uncertain. Germline values: CDR1 SGDLS, CDR2 YYNGEE. V was pared by 2 bases and J by 2 bases, with 5 bases between. The CDR3 extends over 13 amino acids. CDR3 DNA: TGTGCCAGCAGCGTTGAGACCTACAATGAGCAGTTCTTC. Its protein is CASSVETYNEQFF.

The sample holds a few counts of this clone. The rearrangement uses TRBV14 and TRBJ2-7; 8 bases agree with TRBD1. The CDR3 is made up of 18 amino acids. CDR1 is SGHDN and CDR2 is FVKESK in the germline V gene. Unmatched junction bases numbered 13, after V lost 0 bases and J lost 3 bases. The CDR3 is CASSQEVRGRWPRYEQYF. The CDR3 region has the DNA TGTGCCAGCAGCCAAGAAGTCAGGGGGCGCTGGCCTCGCTACGAGCAGTACTTC.

This chain links TRBV19 with TRBJ2-3, with unresolved D. V lost 1 base and J 0 bases, leaving 11 bases between the germline ends. This CDR3 spans 16 amino acids. CDR1 is LNHDA and CDR2 is SQIVND in the germline V gene (reference sequence). The chain's CDR3 is CASSIGPYSSTDTQYF. The CDR3 coding sequence is TGTGCCAGTAGTATAGGCCCTTACTCTAGCACAGATACGCAGTATTTT.

The chain is built from TRBV30 and TRBJ1-2; 11 bases line up with TRBD1. Germline values: CDR1 GTSNPN, CDR2 SVGIG (reference sequence). After removal of 0 bases from V and 0 bases from J, the junction contained 6 bases not matched to a gene. This CDR3 region has 17 residues. The CDR3: CAWSVRTGGPPNYGYTF. The DNA for the CDR3 is TGTGCCTGGAGTGTAAGGACAGGGGGCCCTCCTAACTATGGCTACACCTTC. Full variable domain (remainder filled in from reference TRBV30 and TRBJ1-2): SQTIHQWPATLVQPVGSPLSLECTVEGTSNPNLYWYRQAAGRGLQLLFYSVGIGQISSEVPQNLSASRPQDRQFILSSKKLLLSDSGFYLCAWSVRTGGPPNYGYTFGSGTRLTVV.

This clone was picked up a small number of times. V usage is TRBV9 and J usage is TRBJ2-5; 7 bases align to TRBD1. Germline V gene data show CDR1 as SGDLS and CDR2 as YYNGEE. J was trimmed by 1 base and V by 3 bases; bases with no gene match: 9. The CDR3 contains 16 residues. CDR3 nucleotides: TGTGCCAGCAGCGGGGCCCAGACAGGGCCCCAAGAGACCCAGTACTTC. Its translation is CASSGAQTGPQETQYF.

In its sample, this clone was seen once. This chain connects TRBV2 to TRBJ2-7; D is uncertain. The CDR3 is 13 amino acids. Germline lookup yields CDR1 SNHLY and CDR2 FYNNEI. With 3 bases removed from V and 6 bases from J, the gap between germline ends came to 12 bases. The DNA of the CDR3 is TGTGCCAGCAGTGAGTTTGGAGTGCGCGAGCAGTACTTC. This codes for CASSEFGVREQYF.

The rearrangement joins TRBV2 to TRBJ1-5; TRBD1 matches 9 bases. V dropped 6 bases and J dropped 2; count of bases not matched to a gene: 5. Germline CDR1 reads SNHLY; CDR2 reads FYNNEI. The CDR3 length is 15 residues. The CDR3 DNA follows: TGTGCCAGCAGCCCTACAGGGGGCGGCAATCAGCCCCAGCATTTT. Its translation is CASSPTGGGNQPQHF.

The V call is TRBV7-8, the J call TRBJ2-2, with D tentatively TRBD2 (6 bases). V dropped 5 bases and J dropped 5 bases, with 12 bases sitting between them. The germline V gene encodes CDR1 SGHVS and CDR2 FQNEAQ. The CDR3 has 14 residues. CDR3 sequence: CASSAGRETGELFF. The CDR3 coding sequence is TGTGCCAGCAGCGCGGGACGGGAGACCGGGGAGCTGTTTTTT.

The DNA for the CDR3 is TGCGCCAGCAGCTTCGACAGGGGTTTGGTGAACGAGCAGTACTTC. It yields the protein CASSFDRGLVNEQYF. The chain is built from TRBV5-1 and TRBJ2-7, with 8 nucleotides matching TRBD1. CDR1 is SGHRS and CDR2 is YFSETQ in the germline V gene. The J segment lost 5 bases and the V segment lost 2 bases, leaving 9 bases of the junction unmatched. The CDR3 contains 15 residues.

V and J are TRBV6-5 and TRBJ1-2; tentatively, D is TRBD1 (5 bases). V was pared by 2 bases and J by 5 bases, with 9 bases between. From germline, CDR1 is MNHEY and CDR2 SVGAGI. The CDR3 length is 13 residues. CDR3 residues: CASSYPSGYGYTF. The CDR3 DNA reads TGTGCCAGCAGTTACCCTTCAGGGTATGGCTACACCTTC.

The V gene is TRBV9, the J gene TRBJ2-2; 8 bases match TRBD2. Losses at the gene ends were 4 bases for V and 4 bases for J; bases not matched to a gene: 9. The CDR3 has 16 amino acids. Germline CDR1 and CDR2: SGDLS and YYNGEE. The CDR3 is CASSKLGGTSTGELFF. CDR3 coding DNA: TGTGCCAGCAGCAAACTCGGTGGGACTAGCACCGGGGAGCTGTTTTTT.

The chain uses TRBV28 and TRBJ1-2, with D perhaps TRBD1 (5 bases). This CDR3 contains 14 residues. Trimming pared 2 bases from V and 1 base from J, leaving 8 bases between. The germline CDR1 and CDR2 sequences are MDHEN and SYDVKM. The CDR3 protein is CASSLGAVNYGYTF. For the CDR3, the DNA is TGTGCCAGCAGTTTAGGGGCTGTTAACTATGGCTACACCTTC.

This chain links TRBV7-2 with TRBJ2-5; TRBD2 aligns across 11 bases. The V gene end was trimmed by 3 bases and the J gene end by 5 bases; junction bases not matched to a gene: 11. Germline V gives CDR1 SGHTA, CDR2 FQGNSA. This CDR3 region has 17 residues. The CDR3 here is CASSFFSGRALGETQYF. The DNA for the CDR3 is TGTGCCAGCAGCTTTTTTAGCGGGAGGGCCCTAGGCGAGACCCAGTACTTC. The full variable domain, with the rest looked up from reference TRBV7-2 and TRBJ2-5, is GAGVSQSPSNKVTEKGKDVELRCDPISGHTALYWYRQSLGQGLEFLIYFQGNSAPDKSGLPSDRFSAERTGGSVSTLTIQRTQQEDSAVYLCASSFFSGRALGETQYFGPGTRLLVL.

The chain couples TRBV2 to TRBJ2-3; 7 bases agree with TRBD1. V lost 1 base to trimming and J lost 2 bases; unmatched junction nucleotides: 3. Germline-derived CDR1 and CDR2 are SNHLY and FYNNEI. The CDR3 spans 15 residues. The CDR3 DNA is TGTGCCAGCAGTGAAGGGGGACAGAACACAGATACGCAGTATTTT. Translated: CASSEGGQNTDTQYF.

This clone came up many times. Here the CDR3 DNA reads TGTGCCAGCAGCAGGGGTGAAGGTTACGAGCAGTACTTC. It codes for CASSRGEGYEQYF. This chain uses TRBV11-2 with TRBJ2-7, with D possibly being TRBD1 (5 bases). Germline assignment: CDR1 SGHAT and CDR2 FQNNGV. Trimming left V 5 bases short and J 4 bases short, with 12 bases between. CDR3 length equals 13 residues.

This chain uses TRBV6-1 with TRBJ1-5, with D tentatively TRBD1 (5 bases). Germline V gives CDR1 MNHNS, CDR2 SASEGT. The CDR3 spans 15 residues. V lost 0 bases and J 2 bases, leaving 8 bases between the germline ends. The CDR3 DNA follows: TGTGCCAGCAGTGAAGCAACAGGAGGCAATCAGCCCCAGCATTTT. It encodes CASSEATGGNQPQHF.

V is TRBV19 and J is TRBJ1-2; 11 nucleotides agree with TRBD1. The CDR3 consists of 13 residues. The germline V gene encodes CDR1 LNHDA and CDR2 SQIVND (reference sequence). The junction had 5 bases not matched to a gene; V was cut back by 6 bases and J by 8 bases. CDR3 in amino acids: CASRSDRGRGYTF. CDR3 sequence (DNA): TGTGCCAGTAGATCGGACAGGGGGCGCGGCTACACCTTC. The entire variable domain, with the rest obtained from reference TRBV19 and TRBJ1-2, is as follows: DGGITQSPKYLFRKEGQNVTLSCEQNLNHDAMYWYRQDPGQGLRLIYYSQIVNDFQKGDIAEGYSVSREKKESFPLTVTSAQKNPTAFYLCASRSDRGRGYTFGSGTRLTVV.

In DNA, the CDR3 is TGTGCCAGCAGCTTAAGTCTAAGAGTAGAACAGGGGGGGAATCAGCCCCAGCATTTT. Translating gives CASSLSLRVEQGGNQPQHF. The chain links TRBV11-3 to TRBJ1-5; 8 bases agree with TRBD1. V lost 2 bases, J lost 4 bases, and 16 bases stayed unmatched. This CDR3 has 19 residues. Germline V gene sequence: CDR1 SGHNT, CDR2 YENEEA.

This chain connects TRBV11-1 to TRBJ2-3; 7 bases are a match to TRBD2. The CDR3 covers 15 residues. Germline CDR1 SGHAT, CDR2 FQDESV (reference sequence). V shed 0 bases, J shed 2 bases, and the junction held 2 bases outside the gene matches. The CDR3 protein is CASSLALAVTDTQYF. In nucleotides, the CDR3 is TGTGCCAGCAGCTTAGCGCTAGCGGTCACAGATACGCAGTATTTT.

This chain uses TRBV24-1 with TRBJ2-5; possibly TRBD2 for D (6 bases). V was clipped by 3 bases and J by 0 bases, with 13 bases between them. Germline V gene lookup returns CDR1 KGHDR and CDR2 SFDVKD. The CDR3 loop spans 16 amino acids. CDR3 loop: CATSDPSWGDQETQYF. CDR3 nucleotide sequence: TGTGCCACCAGTGATCCATCCTGGGGGGACCAAGAGACCCAGTACTTC.

The V gene is TRBV7-9, the J gene TRBJ2-7, with unresolved D. Germline V gene lookup returns CDR1 SEHNR and CDR2 FQNEAQ (reference sequence). The germline V and J ends were trimmed by 3 bases and 6 bases, with 6 bases remaining between them. This CDR3 is built from 11 residues. The CDR3 DNA reads TGTGCCAGCAGCTTTAACATCGAGCAGTACTTC. Protein: CASSFNIEQYF. Filled out from reference TRBV7-9 and TRBJ2-7, the complete variable domain reads DTGVSQNPRHKITKRGQNVTFRCDPISEHNRLYWYRQTLGQGPEFLTYFQNEAQLEKSRLLSDRFSAERPKGSFSTLEIQRTEQGDSAMYLCASSFNIEQYFGPGTRLTVT.

The chain recombines TRBV11-3 with TRBJ1-6; D is undetermined. The V gene's germline CDR1 is SGHNT and CDR2 YENEEA. Trimming took 0 bases from V and 7 from J, leaving 7 bases between them. This CDR3 spans 14 amino acids. The CDR3 DNA reads as TGTGCCAGCAGCTTAGAAGGCGGGAATTCACCCCTCCACTTT. Translated: CASSLEGGNSPLHF. The complete variable domain, with remaining parts taken from reference TRBV11-3 and TRBJ1-6, reads EAGVVQSPRYKIIEKKQPVAFWCNPISGHNTLYWYLQNLGQGPELLIRYENEEAVDDSQLPKDRFSAERLKGVDSTLKIQPAELGDSAVYLCASSLEGGNSPLHFGNGTRLTVT.

This rearrangement joins TRBV9 to TRBJ1-6; TRBD1 might be the D (6 bases). V shed 4 bases and J shed 8 bases, with 13 bases lying between them. The V gene's germline CDR1 is SGDLS and CDR2 YYNGEE. The CDR3 spans 14 residues. CDR3 nucleotide sequence: TGTGCCAGCAGCTACACAGGGAGTTATTCACCCCTCCACTTT. The encoded protein is CASSYTGSYSPLHF.